This T cell receptor beta chain derives from a study of blood T cell repertoires in COVID-19. Authors' processing steps: Reference gene primer amplification in the assay estimated nucleated cell counts. The table came from immunoSEQ multiplex PCR; TCRdb's copy has only in-frame clones and leaves some out. That table supplies the V and J calls and clone size; D and trimming were determined from the DNA. The data show about 170,000 clones, more than 75% seen once. The junction had 6 bases not matched to a gene; V was cut back by 2 bases and J by 6 bases. CDR1 is MNHNY and CDR2 is SVGAGI in the germline V gene (reference sequence). The CDR3 is made up of 15 amino acids.

This receptor was identified in a man aged 18 to 35 with COVID-19, enrolled during active disease. The chain combines TRBV6-6 with TRBJ1-2; 10 bases align to TRBD1. Sequenced sample: peripheral blood. In DNA, the CDR3 is TGTGCCAGCAGTTACCCGACAGGGGGCCGGGATGGCTACACCTTC. It encodes CASSYPTGGRDGYTF.